These 30 T cell receptor beta chains were sequenced from one sample in a study of blood T cell repertoires in COVID-19. The assay was immunoSEQ multiplex PCR, and TCRdb's table has in-frame clones only and misses some. Of about 87,000 clones listed, about four fifths are singletons. The sample comprised peripheral blood. These TCRs come from a woman aged 70-85 years with acute or convalescent COVID-19.

CDR3 in DNA: TGCGCCAGCAGTGAGCAACAGAATTCACCCCTCCACTTT. Translation gives CASSEQQNSPLHF. The chain combines TRBV10-1 with TRBJ1-6, with D uncertain. V lost 2 bases to trimming and J lost 7 bases, with 6 bases between them. This CDR3 comprises 13 residues. Germline assignment: CDR1 WNHNN and CDR2 SYGVQD (reference sequence).

The V and J genes are TRBV18 and TRBJ1-4, with D perhaps TRBD1 (5 bases). Germline values: CDR1 KGHSH, CDR2 LQKENI. Trimming took 3 bases from V and 0 from J, leaving 8 bases between them. This CDR3 has 15 amino acids. CDR3 loop: CASSPRGATNEKLFF. The CDR3, as DNA: TGTGCCAGCTCACCTCGGGGGGCAACTAATGAAAAACTGTTTTTT.

This clone was counted between two and nine times. The V gene is TRBV7-5, the J gene TRBJ1-1; the table's D call TRBD1 went unverified against the DNA. TRBV7-5 constitutes a pseudogene. CDR3 length equals 13 residues. The CDR3, as DNA: TGTGCCAGAAGCCCTACAGCGAACACTGAAGCTTTCTTT. Translation: CARSPTANTEAFF.

V gene TRBV11-3 combines with J gene TRBJ2-1; the D gene is possibly TRBD1 (6 bases). Germline V gene sequence: CDR1 SGHNT, CDR2 YENEEA. Deletions cut 4 bases from V and 4 bases from J, with 14 bases between. The CDR3 sequence is 15 residues long. The CDR3 sequence: CASSYPGHRYNEQFF. CDR3 sequence (DNA): TGTGCCAGCAGCTACCCGGGACACCGATACAATGAGCAGTTCTTC.

This clone was observed once. The chain combines TRBV9 with TRBJ2-1, with 7 nucleotides matching TRBD2. The V segment lost 3 bases and the J segment 8 bases; nucleotides outside the gene matches: 14. Germline CDR1 is SGDLS and CDR2 is YYNGEE. The CDR3 consists of 16 residues. The CDR3 loop reads CASSAGLAGVWYEQFF. The CDR3 DNA sequence: TGTGCCAGCAGCGCGGGACTGGCGGGGGTCTGGTATGAGCAGTTCTTC.

This clone occurred once. The chain combines TRBV28 with TRBJ2-2; tentatively, D is TRBD2 (5 bases). Trimming left V 4 bases short and J 3 bases short, with 6 bases between. In germline, CDR1 is MDHEN, CDR2 SYDVKM. The CDR3 covers 13 residues. This chain's CDR3 is CASSWTYTGELFF. CDR3 in DNA: TGTGCCAGCAGTTGGACTTACACCGGGGAGCTGTTTTTT.

J is TRBJ1-6 and V is TRBV24-1; TRBD1 matches 8 bases. In germline, CDR1 is KGHDR, CDR2 SFDVKD. J was trimmed by 9 bases and V by 2 bases; bases with no gene match: 8. The CDR3 length is 16 residues. The CDR3, as DNA: TGTGCCACCAGTGATTCTAGGCAGGGGGCATCTTCACCCCTCCACTTT. This encodes CATSDSRQGASSPLHF.

The J gene is TRBJ2-6, the V gene TRBV2; D gene ambiguous. V was pared by 4 bases and J by 0 bases, with 13 bases between. The CDR3 consists of 17 residues. CDR1 is SNHLY and CDR2 is FYNNEI in the germline V gene. CDR3 nucleotides: TGTGCCAGCAGTGTCGAGGCACTTAGCTCTGGGGCCAACGTCCTGACTTTC. Residues: CASSVEALSSGANVLTF. The full variable domain, rest sourced from reference TRBV2 and TRBJ2-6, is EPEVTQTPSHQVTQMGQEVILRCVPISNHLYFYWYRQILGQKVEFLVSFYNNEISEKSEIFDDQFSVERPDGSNFTLKIRSTKLEDSAMYFCASSVEALSSGANVLTFGAGSRLTVL.

The CDR3 DNA reads TGTGCCAGCGAGGGATCCGGAAACACCATATATTTT. Protein product: CASEGSGNTIYF. This chain links TRBV6-5 with TRBJ1-3; D is unclear. The CDR3 has 12 residues. Trimming cost V 8 bases and J 4 bases, with 9 bases left between them. The germline V gene has CDR1 MNHEY and CDR2 SVGAGI.

A single count supports this clone. The J gene is TRBJ2-3, the V gene TRBV10-2, with 7 bases fitting TRBD2. Germline V gives CDR1 WSHSY, CDR2 SAAADI. CDR3 length equals 15 residues. V shed 0 bases and J 1 base; nucleotides not matched to a gene: 1. The CDR3, as DNA: TGCGCCAGCAGTGAGTCGGCGGGAGGCACAGATACGCAGTATTTT. Its translation: CASSESAGGTDTQYF.

The V call is TRBV7-2, the J call TRBJ2-3; TRBD2 matches 8 bases. CDR1 and CDR2 (germline): SGHTA, FQGNSA. Unmatched junction bases numbered 6, after V lost 5 bases and J lost 2 bases. The CDR3 loop spans 15 amino acids. The CDR3 DNA follows: TGTGCCAGCAGCCCCCTTGGACTAGCCACAGATACGCAGTATTTT. Translating it yields CASSPLGLATDTQYF. The entire variable domain, with the rest obtained from reference TRBV7-2 and TRBJ2-3, is as follows: GAGVSQSPSNKVTEKGKDVELRCDPISGHTALYWYRQSLGQGLEFLIYFQGNSAPDKSGLPSDRFSAERTGGSVSTLTIQRTQQEDSAVYLCASSPLGLATDTQYFGPGTRLTVL.

This chain uses TRBV24-1 with TRBJ1-1, with TRBD1 matching over 9 bases. CDR1 is KGHDR, CDR2 SFDVKD, per germline. The CDR3 has 13 amino acids. Trimming took 8 bases from V and 1 from J; bases not matched to a gene: 1. The DNA for the CDR3 is TGTGCCACCATGGACAGGGGGAACACTGAAGCTTTCTTT. Translated: CATMDRGNTEAFF.

The V and J genes are TRBV5-1 and TRBJ1-3; D is uncertain. V dropped 4 bases and J dropped 4 bases, with 9 bases sitting between them. The germline gives CDR1 SGHRS, CDR2 YFSETQ. This CDR3 has 13 residues. The CDR3 region is CASSVQWGNTIYF. DNA of the CDR3: TGCGCCAGCAGCGTCCAGTGGGGAAACACCATATATTTT.

This chain joins TRBV29-1 and TRBJ1-6; no definite D call. Germline lookup yields CDR1 SQVTM and CDR2 ANQGSEA. V was pared by 4 bases and J by 6 bases, with 13 bases between. CDR3 length: 14 amino acids. This CDR3 reads CSVVPLTGNSPLHF. As DNA, the CDR3 is TGCAGCGTTGTACCCCTAACGGGTAATTCACCCCTCCACTTT.

The chain links TRBV6-5 to TRBJ2-4, with D possibly being TRBD1 (6 bases). Trimming shortened V by 0 bases and J by 9 bases, and 12 bases separated the two germline ends. Per the germline V gene, CDR1 is MNHEY and CDR2 is SVGAGI. The CDR3 totals 14 residues. The CDR3 DNA sequence: TGTGCCAGCAGTTACTCAGGGGGTCGAGGCATTCAGTACTTC. As protein: CASSYSGGRGIQYF.

The chain joins TRBV12-5 to TRBJ1-6; TRBD1 aligns across 7 bases. The V gene end was trimmed by 1 base and the J gene end by 8 bases; junction bases not matched to a gene: 2. The germline V gene has CDR1 LGHNT and CDR2 FRNRAP. The CDR3 is 14 amino acids. DNA of the CDR3: TGTGCTAGTGGTTTGGACAGGGGCGATTCACCCCTCCACTTT. It yields the protein CASGLDRGDSPLHF.

This CDR3 reads CASSAGFYGYTF. The DNA of the CDR3 is TGTGCCAGCAGCGCAGGGTTCTATGGCTACACCTTC. The J gene is TRBJ1-2, the V gene TRBV7-9, with D maybe TRBD1 (5 bases). V was trimmed by 5 bases and J by 4 bases, leaving 8 bases between them. The CDR3 sequence is 12 residues long. Germline CDR1 is SEHNR and CDR2 is FQNEAQ (reference sequence).

This chain links TRBV4-1 with TRBJ2-7; D perhaps matches TRBD1 (5 bases). This CDR3 is built from 18 residues. Per the germline V gene, CDR1 is MGHRA and CDR2 is YSYEKL. The V and J ends lost 0 bases and 0 bases respectively, with 18 bases between them. CDR3 protein: CASSQDGIGREHSYEQYF. CDR3 coding DNA: TGCGCCAGCAGCCAAGATGGGATTGGCAGGGAACACTCCTACGAGCAGTACTTC.

The rearrangement joins TRBV2 to TRBJ2-1; 11 bases match TRBD1. Per germline, CDR1 SNHLY and CDR2 FYNNEI. The CDR3 consists of 16 residues. The J segment lost 5 bases and the V segment lost 6 bases, leaving 9 bases of the junction unmatched. Here the CDR3 DNA reads TGTGCCAGCAGCGAAACGGACAGGGGGCCTGACAATGAGCAGTTCTTC. This gives the protein CASSETDRGPDNEQFF.

The V and J genes are TRBV29-1 and TRBJ1-2; D ambiguous. Trimming took 5 bases from V and 0 from J, leaving 10 bases between them. CDR1 is SQVTM, CDR2 ANQGSEA, per germline. The CDR3 covers 13 residues. For the CDR3, the DNA is TGCAGCGTTCTAAGATATTCTAACTATGGCTACACCTTC. Encoded protein: CSVLRYSNYGYTF. The complete variable domain, with remaining parts taken from reference TRBV29-1 and TRBJ1-2, reads SAVISQKPSRDICQRGTSLTIQCQVDSQVTMMFWYRQQPGQSLTLIATANQGSEATYESGFVIDKFPISRPNLTFSTLTVSNMSPEDSSIYLCSVLRYSNYGYTFGSGTRLTVV.

This clone was seen just once. The V and J genes are TRBV6-5 and TRBJ1-2; 7 nucleotides align to TRBD1. From germline, CDR1 is MNHEY and CDR2 SVGAGI. V gave up 6 bases and J gave up 2 bases; unmatched junction bases: 6. The CDR3 consists of 14 residues. The CDR3 coding sequence is TGTGCCAGCAGGTTTCCGGGACAGAACTATGGCTACACCTTC. Residues: CASRFPGQNYGYTF.

The V and J genes are TRBV2 and TRBJ2-1; 9 positions match TRBD2. V shed 6 bases and J 8 bases; nucleotides not matched to a gene: 5. The CDR3 is made up of 13 amino acids. Per germline, CDR1 SNHLY and CDR2 FYNNEI. CDR3 DNA: TGTGCCAGCAGGTATAGCGGGGGCGATGAGCAGTTCTTC. Protein: CASRYSGGDEQFF.

The chain has TRBV4-1 and TRBJ1-3; D call uncertain. The CDR3 loop spans 14 amino acids. Germline V gene data show CDR1 as MGHRA and CDR2 as YSYEKL. The germline V and J ends were trimmed by 0 bases and 4 bases, with 7 bases remaining between them. CDR3 nucleotides: TGCGCCAGCAGCCAAGATAGAACGGGAAACACCATATATTTT. Amino acid sequence: CASSQDRTGNTIYF.

This clone was recorded once. The chain employs TRBV7-9 and TRBJ1-2; 10 bases map to TRBD1. The CDR3 loop spans 13 amino acids. From germline, CDR1 is SEHNR and CDR2 FQNEAQ (reference sequence). V lost 5 bases, J lost 7 bases, and 4 bases stayed unmatched. Here the CDR3 DNA reads TGTGCCAGCAGCCCTGGACAGGGGGGTGGCTACACCTTC. As protein: CASSPGQGGGYTF.

This chain uses TRBV28 with TRBJ2-7; 7 bases match TRBD1. The CDR3 is 14 amino acids. Per the germline V gene, CDR1 is MDHEN and CDR2 is SYDVKM. J was trimmed by 2 bases and V by 6 bases; bases with no gene match: 7. CDR3 nucleotides: TGTGCCAGCAGATGGGGGCAGGGGGCCTACGAGCAGTACTTC. It translates to CASRWGQGAYEQYF.

CDR3 in amino acids: CASSPLPGNGDNEQFF. CDR3 in DNA: TGCGCCAGCAGCCCCCTTCCAGGAAACGGGGACAATGAGCAGTTCTTC. The rearrangement joins TRBV5-1 to TRBJ2-1; possible D gene TRBD2, 5 bases. The germline gives CDR1 SGHRS, CDR2 YFSETQ. V was cut by 4 bases and J by 5 bases, with 19 bases left in between. CDR3 length: 16 residues.

The CDR3: CASSFSSGGANEQFF. The CDR3 coding sequence is TGTGCCAGCAGCTTTTCTAGCGGGGGGGCGAATGAGCAGTTCTTC. The chain joins TRBV11-2 to TRBJ2-1, with 12 bases aligning to TRBD2. Germline CDR1 SGHAT, CDR2 FQNNGV. The CDR3 totals 15 residues. V dropped 3 bases and J dropped 7; count of bases not matched to a gene: 4.

The V gene is TRBV5-5, the J gene TRBJ1-2; 9 positions match TRBD1. V lost 4 bases and J lost 4; bases outside the gene matches: 11. This CDR3 region has 16 residues. Per the germline V gene, CDR1 is SGHKS and CDR2 is YYEKEE (reference sequence). For the CDR3, the DNA is TGTGCCAGCAGCAGGGGACAGGGCGTCGTCCGCTATGGCTACACCTTC. This translates into CASSRGQGVVRYGYTF. Looking up the rest from reference TRBV5-5 and TRBJ1-2 gives the full variable domain: DAGVTQSPTHLIKTRGQQVTLRCSPISGHKSVSWYQQVLGQGPQFIFQYYEKEERGRGNFPDRFSARQFPNYSSELNVNALLLGDSALYLCASSRGQGVVRYGYTFGSGTRLTVV.

The chain couples TRBV5-5 to TRBJ1-1; no definite D call. This CDR3 comprises 14 residues. Germline V gives CDR1 SGHKS, CDR2 YYEKEE (reference sequence). Trimming removed 2 bases at V and 2 bases at J, with 10 bases between. The CDR3 protein is CASSFLTENTEAFF. The CDR3 bases are TGTGCCAGCAGCTTCCTTACAGAAAACACTGAAGCTTTCTTT.

V usage is TRBV18 and J usage is TRBJ1-2, with 7 positions matching TRBD1. Unmatched junction bases numbered 13, after V lost 4 bases and J lost 5 bases. Germline V lookup: CDR1 KGHSH, CDR2 LQKENI. The CDR3 loop spans 16 amino acids. DNA of the CDR3: TGTGCCAGCTCACTAAGCCGACAGGGAACGGGTTATGGCTACACCTTC. It is translated as CASSLSRQGTGYGYTF. The variable domain in full, with the rest retrieved from reference TRBV18 and TRBJ1-2, is NAGVMQNPRHLVRRRGQEARLRCSPMKGHSHVYWYRQLPEEGLKFMVYLQKENIIDESGMPKERFSAEFPKEGPSILRIQQVVRGDSAAYFCASSLSRQGTGYGYTFGSGTRLTVV.